Each of the 22 T cell receptor beta chains below was sequenced from the same sample in a study of CD8 T cells and mutated HIV epitopes. No cognate antigen is known for these TCRs. CD8+ T cells were stimulated with peptide plus anti-CD28 and anti-CD49d co-stimulation. No HLA class I tetramer was available for the KY11 epitope, so specificity relied on peptide stimulation alone. A Smart-seq2 and MARS-Seq derived protocol with well-specific UMIs on oligo-dT primers generated single-cell cDNA. TCR alpha and beta chains were amplified by nested PCR with barcoded chain-specific reverse primers. TCRdb fed the single-cell sequencing reads into MiXCR, producing one record per CDR3 protein. Here the sample spans about 370 distinct CDR3 sequences, about a third being singletons. Sequencing was performed on CD8+ T cells from blood cultured with an adapted viral peptide, taken during chronic HIV-1 infection. Subset indicated: CD69+CD137+ cells after adapted KY11 peptide stimulation. All receptors come from a woman aged 18-29 years with HIV-1 infection.

Note on this clonotype: Since a far larger clone is one base different, this is likely a read error. The chain recombines TRBV11-2 with TRBJ1-2; maybe TRBD1 (5 bases). The CDR3 is made up of 15 amino acids. Germline V gene sequence: CDR1 SGHAT, CDR2 FQNNGV. The CDR3 region is CASSRASGIYYGYTF. The DNA of the CDR3 is TGCGCCAGCAGCCGAGCATCAGGGATCTACTATGGCTACACCTTC.

In its sample, this clonotype ranks as hyperexpanded. The chain has TRBV28 and TRBJ1-1; 7 bases map to TRBD1. V lost 6 bases, J lost 6 bases, and 10 bases stayed unmatched. The CDR3 loop spans 14 amino acids. Germline lookup yields CDR1 MDHEN and CDR2 SYDVKM. As DNA, the CDR3 is TGTGCCAGCAGACGACAGGGTTCGGGTTCTGAAGCTTTCTTT. It codes for CASRRQGSGSEAFF.

About this clonotype itself: As the CDR3 is not closed by the conserved phenylalanine or tryptophan, this likely results from a read error. The limits of the CDR3 on the DNA are not certain, so only TCRdb's listed CDR3 is given. The chain links TRBV7-2 to TRBJ1-5. The germline V gene encodes CDR1 SGHTA and CDR2 FQGNSA. The CDR3 is 15 residues long, ends included. The CDR3 here is CASSFSVGSNQPRHL.

This clonotype was detected only a few times. The junction shows a germline mismatch at one end, possibly a read error. The V and J genes are TRBV27 and TRBJ2-3; weak D call: TRBD1 (6 bases). This CDR3 is 14 amino acids long. Germline lookup yields CDR1 MNHEY and CDR2 SMNVEV (reference sequence). DNA of the CDR3: TGTGCCAGCAGTGAGTTGGACAGCACAGATACGCGGTATTTT. Its protein product is CASSELDSTDTRYF.

This clonotype was found a few times. This chain links TRBV7-2 with TRBJ2-1; no clear D. Germline loops: CDR1 SGHTA, CDR2 FQGNSA. The CDR3 is 12 residues long. The V end lost 5 bases, the J end lost 10 bases, and 12 bases lay between the germline ends. The CDR3: CASSLLGMEQFF. CDR3 nucleotides: TGTGCCAGCAGCCTCTTAGGGATGGAGCAGTTCTTC.

This clonotype is medium-sized within its sample. This chain joins TRBV12-3 or TRBV12-4 and TRBJ2-1; 9 bases line up with TRBD2. V shed 3 bases and J 0 bases; nucleotides not matched to a gene: 0. The CDR3 runs to 15 residues. CDR3 amino acids: CASSFSGSSYNEQFF. The CDR3 coding sequence is TGTGCCAGCAGTTTTAGCGGGAGCTCCTACAATGAGCAGTTCTTC.

With regard to this clonotype: One junction end disagrees with the germline gene, perhaps due to a read error. The genes are TRBV27 and TRBJ2-3, with D possibly TRBD1 on 5 matching bases. This CDR3 contains 14 residues. CDR1 is MNHEY and CDR2 is SMNVEV in the germline V gene (reference sequence). Here the CDR3 DNA reads TGTGCCAGCAGTCCCCTCGACAGCACAGATGCGCAGTATTTT. Amino acid sequence: CASSPLDSTDAQYF.

In this sample, this clonotype turned up a few times. This chain connects TRBV5-1 to TRBJ1-2, with 7 nucleotides matching TRBD1. CDR3 length: 15 residues. Trimming removed 5 bases from V and 3 bases from J; junction bases left unmatched: 10. Germline values: CDR1 SGHRS, CDR2 YFSETQ. This CDR3 reads CASREGAGADYGYTF. The CDR3 DNA follows: TGCGCCAGCAGAGAGGGGGCCGGGGCTGACTATGGCTACACCTTC.

The chain has TRBV12-3 or TRBV12-4 and TRBJ2-7; D is ambiguous. CDR3 length equals 13 residues. V lost 4 bases and J lost 7, with 14 bases in between. Here the CDR3 reads CASSCGTWDEQYF. The CDR3 region has the DNA TGTGCCAGCAGTTGCGGAACATGGGATGAGCAGTACTTC.

Relative to its sample, this clonotype is large (0.1 to 1%). The rearrangement joins TRBV20-1 to TRBJ1-4, with a possible D match to TRBD1 (5 bases). Germline CDR1 reads DFQATT; CDR2 reads SNEGSKA (reference sequence). Trimming stripped 6 bases from V and 8 bases from J, with 13 bases between. The CDR3 is 12 amino acids. This CDR3 reads CSAGGLGEKLFF. CDR3 coding DNA: TGCAGTGCCGGGGGGTTAGGGGAAAAACTGTTTTTT.

This clonotype was counted only a few times. A read error may be the cause here, since a much bigger clone is one base away. V and J are TRBV27 and TRBJ2-5, with D uncertain. The V gene's germline CDR1 is MNHEY and CDR2 SMNVEV (reference sequence). The CDR3 loop spans 14 amino acids. CDR3: CASSLLGPQETRYF. The CDR3, as DNA: TGTGCCAGCAGCCTACTCGGGCCACAAGAGACCCGGTACTTC.

By its share, this clonotype is large. CDR3 loop: CASSGTSYNEQFF. DNA for the CDR3: TGTGCCAGCAGTGGGACGTCGTACAATGAGCAGTTCTTC. V gene TRBV2 combines with J gene TRBJ2-1; D gene uncertain. V was clipped by 4 bases and J by 4 bases, with 8 bases between them. Germline V lookup: CDR1 SNHLY, CDR2 FYNNEI. The CDR3 has 13 residues. Complete variable domain (other parts from reference TRBV2 and TRBJ2-1): EPEVTQTPSHQVTQMGQEVILRCVPISNHLYFYWYRQILGQKVEFLVSFYNNEISEKSEIFDDQFSVERPDGSNFTLKIRSTKLEDSAMYFCASSGTSYNEQFFGPGTRLTVL.

In its sample, this clonotype is large (0.1 to 1%). The chain joins TRBV11-3 to TRBJ2-4, with D maybe TRBD1 (6 bases). Germline CDR1 reads SGHNT; CDR2 reads YENEEA. The CDR3 is 13 amino acids. V shed 5 bases and J shed 8 bases, with 13 bases lying between them. The CDR3 nucleotides read TGTGCCAGCAGCCCACCAGGGGCGGACATTCAGTACTTC. Amino acid sequence: CASSPPGADIQYF.

The genes are TRBV4-1 and TRBJ2-2; D unclear. Deletions cut 4 bases from V and 7 bases from J, with 19 bases between. This CDR3 contains 16 residues. CDR1 is MGHRA and CDR2 is YSYEKL in the germline V gene. CDR3 amino acids: CASSREQPPANGELFF. The DNA of the CDR3 is TGCGCCAGCAGCCGCGAGCAACCGCCCGCGAACGGGGAGCTGTTTTTT.

The chain is built from TRBV29-1 and TRBJ1-1, with TRBD1 as a possible D gene (6 bases). Trimming took off 6 bases at V and 1 base at J, with 12 bases between the two ends. The length of the CDR3 is 13 residues. Germline V gene lookup returns CDR1 SQVTM and CDR2 ANQGSEA. CDR3 nucleotides: TGCAGCGTGGAGCTACAGGGGAACACTGAAGCTTTCTTT. Its translation is CSVELQGNTEAFF. The complete variable domain, with remaining parts taken from reference TRBV29-1 and TRBJ1-1, reads SAVISQKPSRDICQRGTSLTIQCQVDSQVTMMFWYRQQPGQSLTLIATANQGSEATYESGFVIDKFPISRPNLTFSTLTVSNMSPEDSSIYLCSVELQGNTEAFFGQGTRLTVV.

The chain has TRBV20-1 and TRBJ1-2; maybe TRBD1 (6 bases). Trimming removed 6 bases from V and 7 bases from J, with 18 bases in between. The CDR3 is 13 amino acids. Germline-derived CDR1 and CDR2 are DFQATT and SNEGSKA (reference sequence). In DNA, the CDR3 is TGCAGTGCACCCTGGGAGGGGGTGGGTGGCTACACCTTC. This sequence encodes CSAPWEGVGGYTF.

This clonotype is medium-sized within its sample. This chain joins TRBV18 and TRBJ1-1; 7 nucleotides agree with TRBD1. Trimming cost V 6 bases and J 5 bases; bases outside gene matches: 9. This CDR3 has 14 amino acids. Germline V gives CDR1 KGHSH, CDR2 LQKENI. The CDR3 DNA reads TGTGCCAGCTCGCTCCAGGGGGAGGAGACTGAAGCTTTCTTT. It specifies CASSLQGEETEAFF.

With respect to this clonotype: With only one base between it and a far larger clone, this is likely a read error. This rearrangement joins TRBV11-2 to TRBJ2-1; D is undetermined. The V and J ends lost 4 bases and 10 bases respectively, with 11 bases between them. CDR1 is SGHAT, CDR2 FQNNGV, per germline. The CDR3 is made up of 12 amino acids. The CDR3 nucleotides read TGTGCCAGCAGCTCCCTCGGTCCCGAGCAGTTCTTC. This translates into CASSSLGPEQFF.

Comment on this clonotype: An end of the junction does not agree with germline; a read error may underlie this. The V call is TRBV28, the J call TRBJ1-3, with 9 bases aligning to TRBD1. CDR3 size: 14 residues. Germline V gene data show CDR1 as MDHEN and CDR2 as SYDVKM. The CDR3 region is CASRIQGAENTIYF. CDR3 bases: TGCGCCAGCAGAATACAGGGGGCTGAAAACACCATATATTTT.

The CDR3 bases are TGTGCCAGCAGTGAACAAGTCGGGAACTCACCCCTCCACTTT. Its translation is CASSEQVGNSPLHF. This sequence joins TRBV6-1 and TRBJ1-6; no reliable D call. The CDR3 runs to 14 residues. The germline gives CDR1 MNHNS, CDR2 SASEGT. V shed 2 bases and J shed 10 bases, with 12 bases lying between them.

The chain recombines TRBV29-1 with TRBJ2-2; no firm D call. The V gene lost 5 bases and the J gene lost 5 bases, with 9 bases spanning the gap. Germline V gene data show CDR1 as SQVTM and CDR2 as ANQGSEA. This CDR3 has 12 amino acids. In nucleotides, the CDR3 is TGCAGCGTTTCCGGTGAGACCGGGGAGCTGTTTTTT. Protein sequence: CSVSGETGELFF.

J is TRBJ1-2 and V is TRBV7-8; D gene unclear. V shed 5 bases and J shed 7 bases, with 23 bases lying between them. This CDR3 spans 16 amino acids. Looked up from germline, CDR1 is SGHVS and CDR2 is FQNEAQ. The CDR3 DNA reads as TGTGCCAGCAGCCTCGGGCAGAGCCGGAATGCCTTTGGCTACACCTTC. Translation: CASSLGQSRNAFGYTF. Supplemented by reference TRBV7-8 and TRBJ1-2, the full variable domain reads GAGVSQSPRYKVAKRGQDVALRCDPISGHVSLFWYQQALGQGPEFLTYFQNEAQLDKSGLPSDRFFAERPEGSVSTLKIQRTQQEDSAVYLCASSLGQSRNAFGYTFGSGTRLTVV.